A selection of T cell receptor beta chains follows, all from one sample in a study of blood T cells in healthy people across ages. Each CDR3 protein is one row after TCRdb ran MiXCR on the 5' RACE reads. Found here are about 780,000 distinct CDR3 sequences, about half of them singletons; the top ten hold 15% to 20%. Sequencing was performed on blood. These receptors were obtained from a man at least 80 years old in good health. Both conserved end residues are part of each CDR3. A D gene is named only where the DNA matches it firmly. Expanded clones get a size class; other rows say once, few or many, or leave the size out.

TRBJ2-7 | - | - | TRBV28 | CVSWPVFSYNEQYF | TGTGTCAGTTGGCCGGTCTTCTCCTACAATGAGCAGTACTTC
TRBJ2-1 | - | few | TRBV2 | CASSETRTHNEQFF | TGTGCCAGCAGTGAGACTCGTACCCACAATGAGCAGTTCTTC
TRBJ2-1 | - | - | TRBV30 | CAWSVFSVYEQFF | TGTGCCTGGAGTGTCTTCTCGGTCTATGAGCAGTTCTTC
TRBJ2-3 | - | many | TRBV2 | CASTTGSTQYF | TGTGCCAGCACCACAGGGAGTACGCAGTATTTT
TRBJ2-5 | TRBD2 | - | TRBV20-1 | CSSTSGRENQETQYF | TGCAGTTCGACTAGCGGGAGGGAGAACCAAGAGACCCAGTACTTC
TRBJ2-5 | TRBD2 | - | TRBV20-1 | CSAGGLEETQYF | TGCAGTGCTGGGGGACTAGAAGAGACCCAGTACTTC
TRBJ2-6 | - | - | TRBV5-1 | CASSLDGPGANVLTF | TGCGCCAGCAGCTTGGACGGTCCTGGGGCCAACGTCCTGACTTTC
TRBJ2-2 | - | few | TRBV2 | CASRGTAFAGELFF | TGTGCCAGCAGGGGGACCGCCTTCGCCGGGGAGCTGTTTTTT
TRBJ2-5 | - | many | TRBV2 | CATPSSARETQYF | TGTGCCACCCCTAGCTCCGCCCGGGAGACCCAGTACTTC
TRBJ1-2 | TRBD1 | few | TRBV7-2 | CASSLGSGGVYGYTF | TGTGCCAGCAGCTTAGGATCAGGGGGCGTATATGGCTACACCTTC
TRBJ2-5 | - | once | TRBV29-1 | CSVLETQETQYF | TGCAGCGTTTTGGAGACTCAAGAGACCCAGTACTTC
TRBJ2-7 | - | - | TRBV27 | CASSPGRGRSYEQYF | TGTGCCAGCAGCCCTGGGAGGGGGCGATCCTACGAGCAGTACTTC
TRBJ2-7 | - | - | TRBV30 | CAWGGGVNYNEQYF | TGTGCCTGGGGTGGAGGGGTCAACTACAATGAGCAGTACTTC
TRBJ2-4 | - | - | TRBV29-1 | CSVEGQGRREQYF | TGCAGCGTTGAAGGCCAGGGCAGGAGGGAGCAGTACTTC
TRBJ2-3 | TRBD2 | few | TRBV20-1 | CSVNNAGGWTDTQYF | TGCAGCGTAAACAACGCGGGAGGTTGGACAGATACGCAGTATTTT
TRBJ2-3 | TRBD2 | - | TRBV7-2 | CASSDGTSADTQYF | TGTGCCAGCAGCGACGGGACTAGCGCAGATACGCAGTATTTT
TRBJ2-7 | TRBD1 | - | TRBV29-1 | CSGGQGAGYEQYF | TGCAGCGGCGGACAGGGGGCAGGCTACGAGCAGTACTTC
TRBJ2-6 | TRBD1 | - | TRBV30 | CAWSVPQGNGANVLTF | TGTGCCTGGAGTGTACCACAGGGGAACGGGGCCAACGTCCTGACTTTC
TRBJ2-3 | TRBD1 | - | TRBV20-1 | CSARARDRGADTQYF | TGCAGTGCTAGAGCCCGGGACAGGGGGGCAGATACGCAGTATTTT
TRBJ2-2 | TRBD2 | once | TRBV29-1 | CSVAGTSGSDGELFF | TGCAGCGTGGCCGGGACTAGCGGGAGTGACGGGGAGCTGTTTTTT
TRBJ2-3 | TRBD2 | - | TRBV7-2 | CASSLGGTSGGARFTQYF | TGTGCCAGCAGCTTAGGTGGGACTAGCGGGGGGGCGAGGTTTACGCAGTATTTT
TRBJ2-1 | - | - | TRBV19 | CASREGGVRNEQFF | TGTGCCAGTAGAGAAGGGGGAGTCCGCAATGAGCAGTTCTTC
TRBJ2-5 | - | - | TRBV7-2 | CASSLALGAYNEQYF | TGTGCCAGCAGCTTAGCTCTCGGCGCGTACAATGAGCAGTACTTC
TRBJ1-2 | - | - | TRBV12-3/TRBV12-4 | CASSLTQARGGYTF | TGTGCCAGCAGTTTAACACAGGCCCGCGGGGGCTACACCTTC
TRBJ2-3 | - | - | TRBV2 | CASSGGVGIDTQYF | TGTGCCAGCAGTGGTGGGGTTGGGATAGATACGCAGTATTTT
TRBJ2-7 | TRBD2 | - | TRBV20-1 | CSARGGGTSSYEQYF | TGCAGTGCCCGGGGGGGCGGGACCAGCTCCTACGAGCAGTACTTC
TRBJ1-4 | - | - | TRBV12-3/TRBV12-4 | CASSKGGINEKLFF | TGTGCCAGCAGCAAGGGGGGGATTAATGAAAAACTGTTTTTT
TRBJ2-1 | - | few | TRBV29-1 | CSVRPGHNEQFF | TGCAGCGTTCGGCCCGGCCACAATGAGCAGTTCTTC
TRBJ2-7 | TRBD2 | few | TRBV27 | CASKRSGGSSYEQYF | TGTGCCAGCAAGCGAAGCGGGGGCAGCTCCTACGAGCAGTACTTC
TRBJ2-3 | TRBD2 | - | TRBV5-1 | CASSILSGSTDTQYF | TGCGCCAGCAGCATTCTTAGCGGGAGCACAGATACGCAGTATTTT
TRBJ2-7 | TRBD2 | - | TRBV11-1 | CASSRSSGDTYEQYF | TGTGCCAGCAGCCGATCTAGCGGGGACACCTACGAGCAGTACTTC
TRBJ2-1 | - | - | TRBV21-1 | CASSKVEGSGKENEQFF | TGTGCCAGCAGCAAAGTTGAGGGGTCAGGGAAAGAAAATGAGCAGTTCTTC
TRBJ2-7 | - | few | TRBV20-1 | CSAAHPGESPYEQYF | TGCAGTGCCGCCCATCCGGGGGAGTCTCCCTACGAGCAGTACTTC
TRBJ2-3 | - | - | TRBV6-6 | CASADSLSTDTQYF | TGTGCCAGCGCAGACTCCTTAAGCACAGATACGCAGTATTTT
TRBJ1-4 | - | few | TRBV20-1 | CSAPRGSNEKLFF | TGCAGTGCCCCTAGGGGATCTAATGAAAAACTGTTTTTT
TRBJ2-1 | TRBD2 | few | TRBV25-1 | CASSESGGRSGEQFF | TGTGCCAGCAGTGAATCTGGCGGGAGAAGTGGTGAGCAGTTCTTC
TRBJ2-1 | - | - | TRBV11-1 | CASTMEGGPNEQFF | TGTGCCAGCACAATGGAGGGGGGTCCCAATGAGCAGTTCTTC
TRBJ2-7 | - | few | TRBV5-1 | CASSLAWTEGEQYF | TGCGCCAGCAGCTTGGCCTGGACGGAGGGCGAGCAGTACTTC
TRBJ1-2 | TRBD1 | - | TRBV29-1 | CSVEVGRGQSGYTF | TGCAGCGTTGAAGTAGGCAGGGGGCAAAGTGGCTACACCTTC
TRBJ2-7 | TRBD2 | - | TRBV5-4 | CASSSGQGLAGPDYEQYF | TGTGCCAGCAGTTCAGGACAGGGACTAGCGGGTCCCGATTACGAGCAGTACTTC
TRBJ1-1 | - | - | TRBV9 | CASSLRQENTEAFF | TGTGCCAGCAGCTTAAGACAGGAGAACACTGAAGCTTTCTTT
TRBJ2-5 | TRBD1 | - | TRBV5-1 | CASFLTGPQETQYF | TGCGCCAGCTTTCTGACAGGGCCCCAAGAGACCCAGTACTTC
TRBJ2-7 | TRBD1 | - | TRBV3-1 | CASSQDPRQGICEQYF | TGTGCCAGCAGCCAAGACCCCCGACAGGGGATCTGCGAGCAGTACTTC
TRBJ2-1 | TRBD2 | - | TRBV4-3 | CASSLLGGSSYNEQFF | TGCGCCAGCAGCCTGTTGGGCGGGAGCTCCTACAATGAGCAGTTCTTC
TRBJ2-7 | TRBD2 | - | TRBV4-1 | CASSQRGLGIYEQYF | TGCGCCAGCAGCCAACGGGGACTAGGGATCTACGAGCAGTACTTC
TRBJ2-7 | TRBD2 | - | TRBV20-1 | CSARKLAGGDNEQYF | TGCAGTGCTAGAAAGTTGGCGGGGGGGGACAATGAGCAGTACTTC
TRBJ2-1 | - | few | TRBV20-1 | CSALSQREDGEQFF | TGCAGTGCTCTCTCTCAGAGGGAAGACGGTGAGCAGTTCTTC
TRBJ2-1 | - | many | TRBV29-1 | CSVEAQGNNEQFF | TGCAGCGTTGAAGCCCAGGGGAACAATGAGCAGTTCTTC
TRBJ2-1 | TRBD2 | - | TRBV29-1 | CSAWGSGLYNEQFF | TGCAGCGCCTGGGGTAGCGGGCTTTACAATGAGCAGTTCTTC
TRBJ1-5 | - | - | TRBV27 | CASSPNRAGDSNQPQHF | TGTGCCAGCAGTCCAAACCGCGCCGGAGATAGCAATCAGCCCCAGCATTTT